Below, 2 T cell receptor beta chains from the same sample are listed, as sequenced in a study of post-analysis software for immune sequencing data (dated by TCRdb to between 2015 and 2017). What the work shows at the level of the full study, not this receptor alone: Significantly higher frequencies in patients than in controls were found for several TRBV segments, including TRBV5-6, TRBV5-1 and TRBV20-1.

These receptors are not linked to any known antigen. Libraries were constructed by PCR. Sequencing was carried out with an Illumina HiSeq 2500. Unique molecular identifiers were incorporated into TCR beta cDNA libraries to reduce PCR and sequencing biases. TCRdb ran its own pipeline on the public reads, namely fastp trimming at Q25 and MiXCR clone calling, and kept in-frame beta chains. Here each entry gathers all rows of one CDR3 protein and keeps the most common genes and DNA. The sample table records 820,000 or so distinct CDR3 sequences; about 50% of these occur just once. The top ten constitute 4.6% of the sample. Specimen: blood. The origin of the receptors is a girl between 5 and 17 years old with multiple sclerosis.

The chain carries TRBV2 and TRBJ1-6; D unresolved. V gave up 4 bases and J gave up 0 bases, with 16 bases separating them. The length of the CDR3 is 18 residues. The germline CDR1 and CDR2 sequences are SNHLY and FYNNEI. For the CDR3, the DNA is TGTGCCAGCAGTGCGGGCGGCAGATCGAGCTCCTATAATTCACCCCTCCACTTT. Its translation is CASSAGGRSSSYNSPLHF.

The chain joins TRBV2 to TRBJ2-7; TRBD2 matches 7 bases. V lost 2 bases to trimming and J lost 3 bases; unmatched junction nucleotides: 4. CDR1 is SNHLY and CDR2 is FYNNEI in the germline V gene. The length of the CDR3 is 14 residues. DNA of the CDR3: TGTGCCAGCAGTGAACGGGAGGATAGCTACGAGCAGTACTTC. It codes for CASSEREDSYEQYF.